Sequencing of this T cell receptor beta chain was carried out in a study of blood T cell repertoires in COVID-19. The CDR3 is 17 amino acids. Profiling relied on immunoSEQ multiplex PCR, and the TCRdb table lists in-frame clones only, not all of them. The sample lists 250,000 to 300,000 clones, about 91% seen once, with about 7% in the top ten. Material for sequencing was peripheral blood. The chain couples TRBV12-2 to TRBJ1-5; no DNA check was done on the table's D call, TRBD1. TRBV12-2 is tagged as a pseudogene. The clonotype originates from a woman younger than 45 who had recovered from COVID-19. The CDR3 coding sequence is TGTGCAAGTCGCTTAGCGGCGGACAGCGGTAGCAATCAGCCCCAGCATTTT. It specifies CASRLAADSGSNQPQHF.